The 13 T cell receptor beta chains below were found in one sample sequenced in a study of molecular identifiers for immune sequencing clone quantification (dated by TCRdb to the late 2010s). Preparation of the library involved PCR. Instrument used: Illumina HiSeq 4000. TCRdb reprocessing: public reads trimmed at Q25 with fastp, clones called with MiXCR, in-frame beta chains kept. CDR3 protein duplicates are merged, each entry listing the most common genes and DNA. The sample data list about 640,000 distinct CDR3 sequences, and 15% to 20% of these were observed just once. The ten largest clones take up 0.75% to 0.95% of the sample. Sequenced material: naive CD8+ T cells from blood, with Jurkat cell RNA spiked in. Reading the label with the study, this specimen's cell subset or site is: FACS-sorted CD8+CD4-CCR7+CD45RA+ naive T cells. These receptors were taken from a human donor in good health. Some libraries in this study had Jurkat cell RNA spiked in.

In its sample, this clonotype was seen many times. The chain carries TRBV6-5 and TRBJ1-1, with D unresolved. CDR1 and CDR2 from the germline V gene are MNHEY and SVGAGI. V lost 5 bases and J 1 base, leaving 11 bases between the germline ends. The CDR3 loop spans 14 amino acids. The CDR3 DNA follows: TGTGCCAGCAGTACCGGGATTCAGAACACTGAAGCTTTCTTT. Translation gives CASSTGIQNTEAFF.

This clonotype was observed a few times. The chain carries TRBV7-6 and TRBJ1-1; maybe TRBD1 (5 bases). This CDR3 is built from 14 residues. Between the trimmed V and J ends, which lost 6 bases and 6 bases, there was a span of 17 bases. Per the germline V gene, CDR1 is SGHVS and CDR2 is FNYEAQ. The DNA for the CDR3 is TGTGCCAGCAGTGGGGGAGGCCCGGGGCCTGAAGCTTTCTTT. Its translation: CASSGGGPGPEAFF.

This clonotype appeared many times. This sequence joins TRBV4-1 and TRBJ1-5; D not resolved. This CDR3 is built from 16 residues. The germline gives CDR1 MGHRA, CDR2 YSYEKL. The V end was cut by 0 bases, the J end by 5 bases, with 14 bases between. The CDR3 DNA reads as TGCGCCAGCAGCCAAGATGGAGGCCGGAGAGATCAGCCCCAGCATTTT. Translated, it gives CASSQDGGRRDQPQHF.

This clonotype was counted many times. J is TRBJ2-3 and V is TRBV12-3 or TRBV12-4; 7 nucleotides align to TRBD1. This CDR3 spans 15 amino acids. Trimming at V came to 7 bases and at J to 4 bases, leaving 11 bases not matched to a gene. CDR3 coding DNA: TGTGCCAGCACTACTCAACAGGGGTGGCCAGATACGCAGTATTTT. This gives the protein CASTTQQGWPDTQYF.

This clonotype was counted many times. The chain links TRBV9 to TRBJ2-5; maybe TRBD1 (6 bases). With 4 bases removed from V and 1 base from J, the gap between germline ends came to 17 bases. CDR3 length: 16 amino acids. CDR1 is SGDLS and CDR2 is YYNGEE in the germline V gene. CDR3 protein: CASSHSRGDAQETQYF. For the CDR3, the DNA is TGTGCCAGCAGCCACAGCAGGGGAGACGCCCAAGAGACCCAGTACTTC.

In its sample, this clonotype was seen many times. The gene calls are TRBV20-1 and TRBJ2-7; D is unclear. The CDR3 extends over 11 amino acids. Germline loops: CDR1 DFQATT, CDR2 SNEGSKA (reference sequence). V was pared by 2 bases and J by 3 bases, with 5 bases between. The CDR3 loop reads CSARTGYEQYF. The CDR3 DNA sequence: TGCAGTGCTAGAACCGGCTACGAGCAGTACTTC.

There are many counts of this clonotype. The chain recombines TRBV4-3 with TRBJ2-5; no definite D call. The CDR3 runs to 14 residues. The V end was cut by 4 bases, the J end by 2 bases, with 11 bases between. Germline CDR1 and CDR2: LGHNA and YSLEER. The CDR3 spells CASSPGSSQETQYF. CDR3 DNA sequence: TGCGCCAGCAGCCCCGGAAGCTCGCAAGAGACCCAGTACTTC.

The chain combines TRBV12-3 or TRBV12-4 with TRBJ2-4, with D possibly matching TRBD2 (6 bases). CDR3 length: 14 residues. V was clipped by 3 bases and J by 6 bases, with 12 bases between them. CDR3 DNA sequence: TGTGCCAGCAGTTTCGGGGGTTCGGGAAACATTCAGTACTTC. Protein product: CASSFGGSGNIQYF.

This clonotype was seen ten or more times. The chain combines TRBV5-5 with TRBJ2-3, with TRBD2 identical over 8 bases. The CDR3 has 17 amino acids. Germline lookup yields CDR1 SGHKS and CDR2 YYEKEE (reference sequence). V lost 2 bases and J lost 1; bases outside the gene matches: 9. The CDR3 DNA follows: TGTGCCAGCAGCTTAGCGGGAGCGTCCTTCGGCACAGATACGCAGTATTTT. Translated, it gives CASSLAGASFGTDTQYF. Full variable domain (missing parts from reference TRBV5-5 and TRBJ2-3): DAGVTQSPTHLIKTRGQQVTLRCSPISGHKSVSWYQQVLGQGPQFIFQYYEKEERGRGNFPDRFSARQFPNYSSELNVNALLLGDSALYLCASSLAGASFGTDTQYFGPGTRLTVL.

This clonotype was found many times. In DNA, the CDR3 is TGCGCCAGCAGCCAAACCCGGGGTTCACCCCTCCACTTT. Protein product: CASSQTRGSPLHF. The V gene is TRBV4-3, the J gene TRBJ1-6; unclear D gene. The CDR3 is 13 residues long. Germline V CDR1 and CDR2: LGHNA, YSLEER. Trimming left V 2 bases short and J 9 bases short, with 8 bases between.

This clonotype occurred many times. V gene TRBV29-1 combines with J gene TRBJ2-5; TRBD1 aligns across 7 bases. Germline CDR1 is SQVTM and CDR2 is ANQGSEA. The CDR3 has 13 amino acids. V lost 6 bases to trimming and J lost 0 bases; unmatched junction nucleotides: 4. The CDR3 nucleotides are TGCAGCGTCGCCGGGACAGACCAAGAGACCCAGTACTTC. Its protein product is CSVAGTDQETQYF.

This clonotype was counted at least ten times. This chain connects TRBV7-9 to TRBJ2-5, with 10 positions matching TRBD1. The V gene's germline CDR1 is SEHNR and CDR2 FQNEAQ (reference sequence). Trimming took 5 bases from V and 3 from J; bases not matched to a gene: 6. CDR3 size: 15 residues. In DNA form, the CDR3 reads TGTGCCAGCAGCCCTTTGACAGGGGGCGAAGAGACCCAGTACTTC. It is translated as CASSPLTGGEETQYF.

This clonotype appeared many times. This chain joins TRBV15 and TRBJ1-1; D is possibly TRBD1 (5 bases). The CDR3 runs 15 residues. Looked up from germline, CDR1 is LNHNV and CDR2 is YYDKDF (reference sequence). V was cut by 2 bases and J by 5 bases, with 15 bases left in between. The CDR3 spells CATSRPLGVKTEAFF. The CDR3 region has the DNA TGTGCCACCAGCAGACCCCTGGGGGTTAAAACTGAAGCTTTCTTT.